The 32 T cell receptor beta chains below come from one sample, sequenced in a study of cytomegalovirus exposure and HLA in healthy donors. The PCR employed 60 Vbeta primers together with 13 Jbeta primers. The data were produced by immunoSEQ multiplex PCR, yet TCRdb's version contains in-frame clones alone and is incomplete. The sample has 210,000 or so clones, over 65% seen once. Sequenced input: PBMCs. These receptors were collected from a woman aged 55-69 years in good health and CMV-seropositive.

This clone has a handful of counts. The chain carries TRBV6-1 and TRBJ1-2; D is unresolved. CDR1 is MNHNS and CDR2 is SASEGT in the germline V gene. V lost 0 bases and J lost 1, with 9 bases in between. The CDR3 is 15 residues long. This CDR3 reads CASSEALAVNYGYTF. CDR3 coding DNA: TGTGCCAGCAGTGAAGCGCTTGCAGTTAACTATGGCTACACCTTC.

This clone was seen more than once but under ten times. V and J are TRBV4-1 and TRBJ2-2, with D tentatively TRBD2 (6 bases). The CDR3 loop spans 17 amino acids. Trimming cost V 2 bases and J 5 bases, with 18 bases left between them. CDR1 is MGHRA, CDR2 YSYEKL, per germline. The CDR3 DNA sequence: TGCGCCAGCAGCCAAAGCTTGGGGCTGACTAGAACCGGGGAGCTGTTTTTT. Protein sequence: CASSQSLGLTRTGELFF.

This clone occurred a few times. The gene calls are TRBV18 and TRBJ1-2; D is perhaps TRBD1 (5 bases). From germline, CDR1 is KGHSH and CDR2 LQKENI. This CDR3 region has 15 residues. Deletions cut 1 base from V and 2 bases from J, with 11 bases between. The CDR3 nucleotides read TGTGCCAGCTCACCACGGAGACAGCGAAACTATGGCTACACCTTC. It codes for CASSPRRQRNYGYTF.

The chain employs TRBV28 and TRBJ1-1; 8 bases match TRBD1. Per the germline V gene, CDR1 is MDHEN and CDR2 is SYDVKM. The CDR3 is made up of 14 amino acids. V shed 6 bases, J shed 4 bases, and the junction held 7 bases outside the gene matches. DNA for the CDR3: TGTGCCAGCAGGGACGGACAGGGCATCACTGAAGCTTTCTTT. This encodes CASRDGQGITEAFF.

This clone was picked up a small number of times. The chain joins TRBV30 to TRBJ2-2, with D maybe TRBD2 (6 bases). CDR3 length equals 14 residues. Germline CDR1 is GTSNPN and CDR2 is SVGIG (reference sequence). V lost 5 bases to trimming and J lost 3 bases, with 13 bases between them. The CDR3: CAWDTGTHTGELFF. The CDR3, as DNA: TGTGCCTGGGACACCGGGACTCACACCGGGGAGCTGTTTTTT. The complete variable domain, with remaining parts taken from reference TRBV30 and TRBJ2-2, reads SQTIHQWPATLVQPVGSPLSLECTVEGTSNPNLYWYRQAAGRGLQLLFYSVGIGQISSEVPQNLSASRPQDRQFILSSKKLLLSDSGFYLCAWDTGTHTGELFFGEGSRLTVL.

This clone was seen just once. The CDR3 DNA follows: TGTGCCAGCACCGTAACGGGACAGTTCTACACCTTC. Amino acids: CASTVTGQFYTF. The V call is TRBV28, the J call TRBJ1-2, with 7 bases that match TRBD1. This CDR3 is built from 12 residues. Germline CDR1 and CDR2: MDHEN and SYDVKM. V lost 7 bases and J lost 10; bases outside the gene matches: 9.

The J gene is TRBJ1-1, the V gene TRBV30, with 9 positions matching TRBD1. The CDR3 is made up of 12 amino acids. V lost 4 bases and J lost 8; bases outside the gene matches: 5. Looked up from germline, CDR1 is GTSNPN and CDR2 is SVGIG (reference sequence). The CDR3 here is CAWNPGQGEAFF. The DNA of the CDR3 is TGTGCCTGGAATCCGGGACAGGGAGAAGCTTTCTTT.

CDR3 amino acids: CASIGGATNEKLFF. CDR3 DNA: TGTGCCAGCATTGGAGGGGCAACTAATGAAAAACTGTTTTTT. The chain couples TRBV6-1 to TRBJ1-4, with TRBD1 as a possible D gene (5 bases). The CDR3 contains 14 residues. Between the trimmed V and J ends, which lost 7 bases and 0 bases, there was a span of 9 bases. In germline, CDR1 is MNHNS, CDR2 SASEGT.

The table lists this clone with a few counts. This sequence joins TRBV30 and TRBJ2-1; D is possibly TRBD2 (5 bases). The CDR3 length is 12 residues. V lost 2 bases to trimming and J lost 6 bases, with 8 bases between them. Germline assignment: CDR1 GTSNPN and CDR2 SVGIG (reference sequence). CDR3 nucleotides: TGTGCCTGGAGTAGGGAGTTCAATGAGCAGTTCTTC. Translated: CAWSREFNEQFF.

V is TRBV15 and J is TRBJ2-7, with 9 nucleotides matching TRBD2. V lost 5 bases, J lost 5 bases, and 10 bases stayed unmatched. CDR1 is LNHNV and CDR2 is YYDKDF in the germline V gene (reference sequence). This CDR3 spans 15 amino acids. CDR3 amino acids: CATSPLGLAENEQYF. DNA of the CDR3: TGTGCCACCAGCCCGTTGGGACTAGCAGAGAACGAGCAGTACTTC.

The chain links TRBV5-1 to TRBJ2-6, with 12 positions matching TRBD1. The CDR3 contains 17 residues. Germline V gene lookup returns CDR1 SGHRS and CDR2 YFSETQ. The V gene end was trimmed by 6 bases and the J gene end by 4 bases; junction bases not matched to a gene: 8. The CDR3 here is CASTQGQGASGANVLTF. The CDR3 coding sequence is TGCGCCAGCACCCAGGGACAGGGGGCGTCGGGGGCCAACGTCCTGACTTTC.

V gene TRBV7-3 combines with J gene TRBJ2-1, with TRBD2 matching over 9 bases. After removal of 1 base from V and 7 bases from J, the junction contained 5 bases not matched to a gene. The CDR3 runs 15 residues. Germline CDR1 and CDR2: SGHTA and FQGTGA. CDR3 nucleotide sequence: TGTGCCAGCAGCTTAAGCGGGGGGGCCTGGAATGAGCAGTTCTTC. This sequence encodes CASSLSGGAWNEQFF.

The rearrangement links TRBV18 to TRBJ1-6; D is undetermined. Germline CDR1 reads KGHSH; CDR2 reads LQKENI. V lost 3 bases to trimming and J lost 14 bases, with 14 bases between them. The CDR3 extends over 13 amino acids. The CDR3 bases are TGTGCCAGCTCACCTGCAGTAGCCTTCACCCTCCACTTT. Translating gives CASSPAVAFTLHF.

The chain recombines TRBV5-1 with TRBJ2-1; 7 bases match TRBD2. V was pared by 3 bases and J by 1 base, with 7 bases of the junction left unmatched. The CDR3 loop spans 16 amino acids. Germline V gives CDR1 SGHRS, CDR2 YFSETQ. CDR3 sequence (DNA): TGCGCCAGCAGCTCCGACGGGGGGAGGTCCTACAATGAGCAGTTCTTC. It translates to CASSSDGGRSYNEQFF.

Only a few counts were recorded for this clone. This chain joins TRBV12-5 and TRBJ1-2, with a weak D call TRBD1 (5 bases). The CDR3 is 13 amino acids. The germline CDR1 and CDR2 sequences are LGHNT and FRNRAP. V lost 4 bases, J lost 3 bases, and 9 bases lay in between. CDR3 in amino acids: CASGSDSDYGYTF. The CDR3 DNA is TGTGCTAGTGGTTCTGACAGCGACTATGGCTACACCTTC. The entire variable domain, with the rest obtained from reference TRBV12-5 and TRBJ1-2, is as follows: DARVTQTPRHKVTEMGQEVTMRCQPILGHNTVFWYRQTMMQGLELLAYFRNRAPLDDSGMPKDRFSAEMPDATLATLKIQPSEPRDSAVYFCASGSDSDYGYTFGSGTRLTVV.

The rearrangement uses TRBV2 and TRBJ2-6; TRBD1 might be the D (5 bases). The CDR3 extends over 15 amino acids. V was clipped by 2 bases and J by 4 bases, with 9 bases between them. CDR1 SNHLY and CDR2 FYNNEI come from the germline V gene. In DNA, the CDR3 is TGTGCCAGCAGTGAACAGGGTCTGGGGGCCAACGTCCTGACTTTC. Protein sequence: CASSEQGLGANVLTF.

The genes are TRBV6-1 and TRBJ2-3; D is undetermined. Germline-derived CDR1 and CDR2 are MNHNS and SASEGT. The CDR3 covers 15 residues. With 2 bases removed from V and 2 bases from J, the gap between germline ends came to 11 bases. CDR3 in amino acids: CASSESLRHTDTQYF. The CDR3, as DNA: TGTGCCAGCAGTGAATCCCTTCGACACACAGATACGCAGTATTTT.

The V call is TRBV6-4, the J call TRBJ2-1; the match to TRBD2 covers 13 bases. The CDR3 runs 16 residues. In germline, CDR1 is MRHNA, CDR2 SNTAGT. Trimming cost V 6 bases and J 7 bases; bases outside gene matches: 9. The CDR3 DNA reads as TGTGCCAGCAGAACTCTGGGGACTAGCGGGGTGAATGAGCAGTTCTTC. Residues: CASRTLGTSGVNEQFF.

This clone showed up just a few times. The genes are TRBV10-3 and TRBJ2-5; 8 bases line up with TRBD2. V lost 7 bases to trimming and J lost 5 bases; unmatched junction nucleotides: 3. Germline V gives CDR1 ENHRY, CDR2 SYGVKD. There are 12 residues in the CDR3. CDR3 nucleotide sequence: TGTGCCATCATGGGCGGGGGGGAGACCCAGTACTTC. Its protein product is CAIMGGGETQYF.

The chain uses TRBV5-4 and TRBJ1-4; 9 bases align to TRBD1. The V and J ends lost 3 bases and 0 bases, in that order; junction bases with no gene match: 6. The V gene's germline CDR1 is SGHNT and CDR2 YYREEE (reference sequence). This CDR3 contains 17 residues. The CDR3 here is CASSSGTGSATNEKLFF. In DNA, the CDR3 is TGTGCCAGCAGCTCGGGGACAGGGTCGGCAACTAATGAAAAACTGTTTTTT.

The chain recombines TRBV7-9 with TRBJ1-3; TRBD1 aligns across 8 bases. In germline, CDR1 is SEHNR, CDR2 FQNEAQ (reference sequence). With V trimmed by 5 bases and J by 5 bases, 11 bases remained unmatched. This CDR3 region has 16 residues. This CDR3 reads CASSPFRTGNRNTIYF. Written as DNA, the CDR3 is TGTGCCAGCAGCCCTTTTAGGACAGGGAATAGAAACACCATATATTTT. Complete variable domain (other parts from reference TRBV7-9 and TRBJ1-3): DTGVSQNPRHKITKRGQNVTFRCDPISEHNRLYWYRQTLGQGPEFLTYFQNEAQLEKSRLLSDRFSAERPKGSFSTLEIQRTEQGDSAMYLCASSPFRTGNRNTIYFGEGSWLTVV.

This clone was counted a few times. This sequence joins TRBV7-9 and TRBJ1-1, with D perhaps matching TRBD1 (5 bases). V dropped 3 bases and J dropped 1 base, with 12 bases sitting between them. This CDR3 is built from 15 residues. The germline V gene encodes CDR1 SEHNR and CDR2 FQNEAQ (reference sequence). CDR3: CASSLGGTKNTEAFF. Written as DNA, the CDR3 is TGTGCCAGCAGCTTGGGGGGGACGAAGAACACTGAAGCTTTCTTT.

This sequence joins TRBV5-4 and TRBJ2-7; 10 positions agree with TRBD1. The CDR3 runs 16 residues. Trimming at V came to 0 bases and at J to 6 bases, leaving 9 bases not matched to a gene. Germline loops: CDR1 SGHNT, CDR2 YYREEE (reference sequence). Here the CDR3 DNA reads TGTGCCAGCAGCTTGGAGTATTGGACAGGGGGTGGCGAGCAGTACTTC. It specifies CASSLEYWTGGGEQYF.

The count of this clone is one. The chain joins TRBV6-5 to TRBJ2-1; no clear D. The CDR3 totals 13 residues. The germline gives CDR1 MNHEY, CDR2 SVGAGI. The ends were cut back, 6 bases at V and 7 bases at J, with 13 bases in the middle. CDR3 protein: CASSPDNWNEQFF. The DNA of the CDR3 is TGTGCCAGCAGCCCCGACAACTGGAATGAGCAGTTCTTC.

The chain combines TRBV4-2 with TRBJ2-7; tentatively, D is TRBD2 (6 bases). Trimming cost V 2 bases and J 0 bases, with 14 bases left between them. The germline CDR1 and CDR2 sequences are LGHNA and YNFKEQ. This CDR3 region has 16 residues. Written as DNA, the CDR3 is TGTGCCAGCAGCCAACGGGAGATGCCCCGCTCCTACGAGCAGTACTTC. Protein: CASSQREMPRSYEQYF.

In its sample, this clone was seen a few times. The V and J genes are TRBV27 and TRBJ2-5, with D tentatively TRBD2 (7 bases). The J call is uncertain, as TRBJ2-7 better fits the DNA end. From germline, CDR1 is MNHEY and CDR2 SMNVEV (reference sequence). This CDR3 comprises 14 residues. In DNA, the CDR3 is TGTGCCAGCAGTTGGGGGGGCGGGAGCCACGAGCAGTACTTC. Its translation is CASSWGGGSHEQYF.

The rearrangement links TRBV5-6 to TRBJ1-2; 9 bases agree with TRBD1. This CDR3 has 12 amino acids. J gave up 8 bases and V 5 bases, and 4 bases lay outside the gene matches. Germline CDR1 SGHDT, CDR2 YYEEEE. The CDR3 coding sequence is TGTGCCAGCAGACAGGACAGGGGCGGCTACACCTTC. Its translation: CASRQDRGGYTF.

The CDR3 spells CASTVGRTSAADTQYF. In DNA, the CDR3 is TGTGCCAGCACCGTGGGGCGGACTAGCGCAGCAGATACGCAGTATTTT. The chain links TRBV28 to TRBJ2-3; TRBD2 matches 9 bases. The length of the CDR3 is 16 residues. CDR1 is MDHEN and CDR2 is SYDVKM in the germline V gene. Germline trimming cut 7 bases from V and 4 bases from J; bases unmatched to any gene: 12. Filled out from reference TRBV28 and TRBJ2-3, the complete variable domain reads DVKVTQSSRYLVKRTGEKVFLECVQDMDHENMFWYRQDPGLGLRLIYFSYDVKMKEKGDIPEGYSVSREKKERFSLILESASTNQTSMYLCASTVGRTSAADTQYFGPGTRLTVL.

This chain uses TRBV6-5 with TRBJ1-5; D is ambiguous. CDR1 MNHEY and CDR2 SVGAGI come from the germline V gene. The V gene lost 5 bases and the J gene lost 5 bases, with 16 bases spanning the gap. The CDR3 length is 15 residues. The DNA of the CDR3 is TGTGCCAGCAGTCCCCGCGCCCCGTTGCATCAGCCCCAGCATTTT. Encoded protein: CASSPRAPLHQPQHF.

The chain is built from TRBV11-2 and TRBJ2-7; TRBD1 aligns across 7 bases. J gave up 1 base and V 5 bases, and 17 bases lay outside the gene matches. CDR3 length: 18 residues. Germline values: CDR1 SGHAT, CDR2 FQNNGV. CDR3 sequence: CASSDPRLDRSSSYEQYF. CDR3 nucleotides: TGTGCCAGCAGCGACCCTAGGTTGGACAGGTCCTCGTCCTACGAGCAGTACTTC.

The CDR3 loop is CASSPGTGKHQPQHF. In nucleotides, the CDR3 is TGTGCCAGTAGCCCGGGGACAGGGAAGCATCAGCCCCAGCATTTT. The chain recombines TRBV19 with TRBJ1-5; 9 positions match TRBD1. Germline lookup yields CDR1 LNHDA and CDR2 SQIVND (reference sequence). The CDR3 is 15 residues long. The V and J ends lost 6 bases and 5 bases, in that order; junction bases with no gene match: 8.

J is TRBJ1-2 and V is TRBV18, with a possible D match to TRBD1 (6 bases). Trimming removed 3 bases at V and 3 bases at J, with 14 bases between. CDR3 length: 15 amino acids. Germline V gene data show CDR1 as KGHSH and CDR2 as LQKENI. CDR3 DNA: TGTGCCAGCTCACCGCCCCCCAGGGGCCACTATGGCTACACCTTC. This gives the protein CASSPPPRGHYGYTF. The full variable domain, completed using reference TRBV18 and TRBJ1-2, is NAGVMQNPRHLVRRRGQEARLRCSPMKGHSHVYWYRQLPEEGLKFMVYLQKENIIDESGMPKERFSAEFPKEGPSILRIQQVVRGDSAAYFCASSPPPRGHYGYTFGSGTRLTVV.